The 12 T cell receptor beta chains reported below all come from one sample, sequenced in a study of T cells in Graves' hyperthyroidism and ophthalmopathy. What was amplified from RNA transcripts were TCR beta CDR3 regions. An initial round of RT-PCR targeting the TCR CDR3 relied on the HTBI primer set. From the multiplex PCR reads, TCRdb called clonotypes with MiXCR, one entry per CDR3 protein. The repertoire holds 700,000 to 950,000 distinct CDR3 sequences, with about a third as singletons. Sequenced material: blood. The receptors come from a middle-aged woman with Graves' hyperthyroidism.

CDR3 region: CATGTDVVQYF. DNA for the CDR3: TGTGCCACCGGGACAGATGTGGTGCAGTACTTC. This chain joins TRBV10-3 and TRBJ2-7, with 7 bases that match TRBD1. V lost 10 bases, J lost 9 bases, and 9 bases stayed unmatched. CDR1 and CDR2 from the germline V gene are ENHRY and SYGVKD. The CDR3 loop spans 11 amino acids.

This clonotype occurred many times. The gene calls are TRBV29-1 and TRBJ1-2; 7 bases are shared with TRBD1. Germline values: CDR1 SQVTM, CDR2 ANQGSEA. This CDR3 has 13 amino acids. Trimming cost V 5 bases and J 8 bases; bases outside gene matches: 11. CDR3 amino acids: CSVLRTGSNGYTF. The CDR3 nucleotides are TGCAGCGTTCTCAGGACAGGTAGTAACGGCTACACCTTC. Full variable domain (missing parts from reference TRBV29-1 and TRBJ1-2): SAVISQKPSRDICQRGTSLTIQCQVDSQVTMMFWYRQQPGQSLTLIATANQGSEATYESGFVIDKFPISRPNLTFSTLTVSNMSPEDSSIYLCSVLRTGSNGYTFGSGTRLTVV.

This clonotype has more than one count but fewer than ten. The chain is built from TRBV7-2 and TRBJ2-7; tentative D call: TRBD1 (6 bases). The germline V and J ends were trimmed by 5 bases and 3 bases, with 14 bases remaining between them. CDR1 is SGHTA, CDR2 FQGNSA, per germline. This CDR3 has 14 residues. The CDR3 DNA reads as TGTGCCAGCAGCCCAGGAGCAGGGGACTACGAGCAGTACTTC. Encoded protein: CASSPGAGDYEQYF.

The chain uses TRBV2 and TRBJ2-2; 14 nucleotides match TRBD2. The length of the CDR3 is 17 residues. Germline values: CDR1 SNHLY, CDR2 FYNNEI. V trimming: 6 bases; J trimming: 1 base; junction bases outside the gene matches: 4. CDR3 DNA sequence: TGTGCCAGCAGCCACGGGACTAGCGGGGGGAACACCGGGGAGCTGTTTTTT. This sequence encodes CASSHGTSGGNTGELFF. Filled out from reference TRBV2 and TRBJ2-2, the complete variable domain reads EPEVTQTPSHQVTQMGQEVILRCVPISNHLYFYWYRQILGQKVEFLVSFYNNEISEKSEIFDDQFSVERPDGSNFTLKIRSTKLEDSAMYFCASSHGTSGGNTGELFFGEGSRLTVL.

The rearrangement links TRBV7-9 to TRBJ2-7; 9 bases map to TRBD1. The CDR3 is made up of 14 amino acids. J was trimmed by 7 bases and V by 6 bases; bases with no gene match: 10. CDR1 and CDR2 from the germline V gene are SEHNR and FQNEAQ (reference sequence). CDR3 sequence (DNA): TGTGCCAGCAGGCCCACAGGGGGCACCGGGGAGCAGTACTTC. It encodes CASRPTGGTGEQYF.

The chain combines TRBV29-1 with TRBJ1-5, with a tentative D call TRBD1 (6 bases). The CDR3 sequence is 13 residues long. CDR1 is SQVTM and CDR2 is ANQGSEA in the germline V gene. V dropped 4 bases and J dropped 6 bases, with 13 bases sitting between them. The DNA for the CDR3 is TGCAGCGTTGGCGAGGGGGTGGGTCAGCCCCAGCATTTT. Translated: CSVGEGVGQPQHF. Full variable domain (remainder filled in from reference TRBV29-1 and TRBJ1-5): SAVISQKPSRDICQRGTSLTIQCQVDSQVTMMFWYRQQPGQSLTLIATANQGSEATYESGFVIDKFPISRPNLTFSTLTVSNMSPEDSSIYLCSVGEGVGQPQHFGDGTRLSIL.

This clonotype was detected a few times. The chain couples TRBV19 to TRBJ2-7; no clear D gene. The CDR3 totals 15 residues. V was shortened by 1 base and J by 3 bases, with 13 bases between the two germline ends. CDR1 and CDR2 (germline): LNHDA, SQIVND (reference sequence). CDR3 nucleotides: TGTGCCAGTAGTATAGCGACCGGGTCAATCTACGAGCAGTACTTC. Translated, it gives CASSIATGSIYEQYF. The full variable domain, its missing parts supplied by reference TRBV19 and TRBJ2-7, is DGGITQSPKYLFRKEGQNVTLSCEQNLNHDAMYWYRQDPGQGLRLIYYSQIVNDFQKGDIAEGYSVSREKKESFPLTVTSAQKNPTAFYLCASSIATGSIYEQYFGPGTRLTVT.

The CDR3 spells CASSQIGRDLVEQYF. Here the CDR3 DNA reads TGTGCCAGCAGTCAGATAGGACGGGATTTGGTCGAGCAGTACTTC. The V gene is TRBV7-2, the J gene TRBJ2-7; D might be TRBD2 (5 bases). Germline-derived CDR1 and CDR2 are SGHTA and FQGNSA. Between the trimmed V and J ends, which lost 6 bases and 6 bases, there was a span of 21 bases. This CDR3 is 15 amino acids long.

The rearrangement uses TRBV25-1 and TRBJ1-1; possibly TRBD1 for D (5 bases). Trimming took off 5 bases at V and 5 bases at J, with 24 bases between the two ends. From germline, CDR1 is MGHDK and CDR2 SYGVNS. There are 17 residues in the CDR3. The CDR3 coding sequence is TGTGCCAGCAGTCTAAGGGGACGGTCTTGGTTGAGGACTGAAGCTTTCTTT. Encoded protein: CASSLRGRSWLRTEAFF.

The genes are TRBV11-3 and TRBJ1-3, with TRBD1 matching over 8 bases. There are 15 residues in the CDR3. Unmatched junction bases numbered 9, after V lost 7 bases and J lost 4 bases. Germline V gene lookup returns CDR1 SGHNT and CDR2 YENEEA. CDR3 loop: CASKPTTGVGNTIYF. CDR3 DNA: TGTGCCAGCAAACCGACGACAGGGGTGGGAAACACCATATATTTT.

This chain joins TRBV7-9 and TRBJ2-3; a weak D match, TRBD1 (6 bases). CDR3 length: 14 residues. Germline CDR1 and CDR2: SEHNR and FQNEAQ (reference sequence). V gave up 6 bases and J gave up 4 bases, with 14 bases separating them. The CDR3 sequence is CASRNREGADTQYF. The CDR3 DNA follows: TGTGCCAGCAGAAACAGGGAAGGCGCAGATACGCAGTATTTT.

This rearrangement joins TRBV29-1 to TRBJ1-4; a possible D gene is TRBD1 (5 bases). V was trimmed by 2 bases and J by 3 bases, leaving 7 bases between them. Germline loops: CDR1 SQVTM, CDR2 ANQGSEA. This CDR3 has 13 amino acids. The CDR3 here is CSVEQGPNEKLFF. Here the CDR3 DNA reads TGCAGCGTTGAACAGGGACCTAATGAAAAACTGTTTTTT.